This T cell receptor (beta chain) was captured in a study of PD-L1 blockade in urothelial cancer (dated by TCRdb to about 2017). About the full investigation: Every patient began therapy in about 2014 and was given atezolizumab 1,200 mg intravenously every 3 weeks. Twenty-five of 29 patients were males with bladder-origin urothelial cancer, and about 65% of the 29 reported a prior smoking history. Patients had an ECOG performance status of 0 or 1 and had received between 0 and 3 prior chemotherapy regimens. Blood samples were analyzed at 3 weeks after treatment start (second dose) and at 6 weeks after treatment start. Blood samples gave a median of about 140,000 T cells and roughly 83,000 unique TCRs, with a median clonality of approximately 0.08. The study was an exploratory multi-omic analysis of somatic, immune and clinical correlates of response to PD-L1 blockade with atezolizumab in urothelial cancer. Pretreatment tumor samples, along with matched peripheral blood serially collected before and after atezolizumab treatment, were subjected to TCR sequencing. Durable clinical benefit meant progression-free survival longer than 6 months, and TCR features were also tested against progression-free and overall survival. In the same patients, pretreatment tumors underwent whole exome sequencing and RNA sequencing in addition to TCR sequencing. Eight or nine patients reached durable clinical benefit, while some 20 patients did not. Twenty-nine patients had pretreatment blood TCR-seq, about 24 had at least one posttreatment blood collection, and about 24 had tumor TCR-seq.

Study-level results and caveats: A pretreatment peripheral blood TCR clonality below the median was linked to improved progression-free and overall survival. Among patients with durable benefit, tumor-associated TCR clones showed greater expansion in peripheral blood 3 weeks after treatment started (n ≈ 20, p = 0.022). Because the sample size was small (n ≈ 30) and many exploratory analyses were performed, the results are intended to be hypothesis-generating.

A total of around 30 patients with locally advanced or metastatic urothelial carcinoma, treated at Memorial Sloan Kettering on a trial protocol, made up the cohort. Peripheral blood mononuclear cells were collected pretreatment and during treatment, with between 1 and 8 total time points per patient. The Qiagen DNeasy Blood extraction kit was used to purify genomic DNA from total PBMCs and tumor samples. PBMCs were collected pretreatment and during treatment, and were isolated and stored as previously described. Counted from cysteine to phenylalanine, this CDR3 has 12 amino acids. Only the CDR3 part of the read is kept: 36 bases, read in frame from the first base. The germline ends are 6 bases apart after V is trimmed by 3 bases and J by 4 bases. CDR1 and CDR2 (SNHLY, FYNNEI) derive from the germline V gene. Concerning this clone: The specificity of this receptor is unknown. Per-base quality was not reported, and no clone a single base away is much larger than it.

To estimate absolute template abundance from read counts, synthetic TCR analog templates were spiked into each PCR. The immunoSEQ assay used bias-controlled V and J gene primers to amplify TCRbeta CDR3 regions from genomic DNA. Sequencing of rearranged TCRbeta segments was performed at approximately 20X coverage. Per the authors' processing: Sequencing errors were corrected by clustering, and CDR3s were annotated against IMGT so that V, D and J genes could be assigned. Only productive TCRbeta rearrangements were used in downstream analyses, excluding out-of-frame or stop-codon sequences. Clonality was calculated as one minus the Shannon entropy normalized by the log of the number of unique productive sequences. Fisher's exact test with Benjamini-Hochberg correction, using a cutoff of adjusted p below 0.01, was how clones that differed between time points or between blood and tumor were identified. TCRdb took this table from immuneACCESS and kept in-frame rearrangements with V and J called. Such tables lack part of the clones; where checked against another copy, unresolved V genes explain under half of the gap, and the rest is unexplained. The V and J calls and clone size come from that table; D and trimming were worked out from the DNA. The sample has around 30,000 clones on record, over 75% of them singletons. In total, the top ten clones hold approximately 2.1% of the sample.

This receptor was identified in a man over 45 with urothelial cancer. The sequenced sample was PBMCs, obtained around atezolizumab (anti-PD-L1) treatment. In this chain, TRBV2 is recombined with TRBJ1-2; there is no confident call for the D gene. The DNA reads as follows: TGTGCCAGCAGTGAGGGCTTCTATGGCTACACCTTC. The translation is CASSEGFYGYTF. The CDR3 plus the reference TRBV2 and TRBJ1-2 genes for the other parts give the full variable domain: EPEVTQTPSHQVTQMGQEVILRCVPISNHLYFYWYRQILGQKVEFLVSFYNNEISEKSEIFDDQFSVERPDGSNFTLKIRSTKLEDSAMYFCASSEGFYGYTFGSGTRLTVV.